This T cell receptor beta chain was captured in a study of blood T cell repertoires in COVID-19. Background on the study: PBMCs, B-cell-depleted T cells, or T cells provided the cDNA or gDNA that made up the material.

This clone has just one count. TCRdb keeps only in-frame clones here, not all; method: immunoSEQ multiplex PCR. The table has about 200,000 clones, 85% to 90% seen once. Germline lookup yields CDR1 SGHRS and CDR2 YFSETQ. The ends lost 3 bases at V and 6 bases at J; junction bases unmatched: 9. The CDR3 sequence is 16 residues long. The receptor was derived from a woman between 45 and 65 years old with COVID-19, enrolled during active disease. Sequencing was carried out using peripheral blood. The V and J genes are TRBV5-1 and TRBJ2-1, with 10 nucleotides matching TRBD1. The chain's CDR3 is CASSSDGQGGSNEQFF. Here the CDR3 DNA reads TGCGCCAGCAGCTCGGATGGACAGGGGGGATCCAATGAGCAGTTCTTC. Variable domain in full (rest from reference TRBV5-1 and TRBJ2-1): KAGVTQTPRYLIKTRGQQVTLSCSPISGHRSVSWYQQTPGQGLQFLFEYFSETQRNKGNFPGRFSGRQFSNSRSEMNVSTLELGDSALYLCASSSDGQGGSNEQFFGPGTRLTVL.